The rows below give T cell receptor beta chains drawn from one sample of a study of blood T cell repertoires in COVID-19. This table comes from immunoSEQ multiplex PCR, and its TCRdb copy is limited to in-frame clones, with some not included. The table records over 70,000 clones, around 93% of them present only once. The specimen sequenced was peripheral blood. The receptors were sampled from a human donor with active COVID-19. The donor label of this sample is uncertain. Both conserved end residues are part of each CDR3. Each record gives: J gene, clone size, D gene, V gene, CDR3 DNA, CDR3 protein. D genes are given only for firm matches. Rows may omit the clone size; those that give it use once, few, many or a size class.

J gene: TRBJ1-1; clone size: -; D gene: TRBD1; V gene: TRBV28; CDR3 DNA: TGTGCCAGCAGCCGGCCCGGGACAGGGCAGAACACTGAAGCTTTCTTT; CDR3 protein: CASSRPGTGQNTEAFF
J gene: TRBJ2-5; clone size: once; D gene: -; V gene: TRBV5-4; CDR3 DNA: TGTGCCAGCAGCTCCGGGGGGACCCAGTACTTC; CDR3 protein: CASSSGGTQYF
J gene: TRBJ1-3; clone size: -; D gene: -; V gene: TRBV3-1/TRBV3-2; CDR3 DNA: TGTGCCAGCAGCCAAGCAGGGTCTGGAAACACCATATATTTT; CDR3 protein: CASSQAGSGNTIYF
J gene: TRBJ2-3; clone size: -; D gene: -; V gene: TRBV6-5; CDR3 DNA: TGTGCCAGCAGCCTTGACCCCCTAGTCCCAGATACGCAGTATTTT; CDR3 protein: CASSLDPLVPDTQYF
J gene: TRBJ1-3; clone size: -; D gene: -; V gene: TRBV5-1; CDR3 DNA: TGCGCCAGCAGCTTGGGACTGGAAGGAAACACCATATATTTT; CDR3 protein: CASSLGLEGNTIYF
J gene: TRBJ2-3; clone size: -; D gene: TRBD2; V gene: TRBV9; CDR3 DNA: TGTGCCAGCAGCACCGACATTCCTGGACTAGCGGGGGGGCAGAGCACAGATACGCAGTATTTT; CDR3 protein: CASSTDIPGLAGGQSTDTQYF
J gene: TRBJ1-4; clone size: -; D gene: TRBD1; V gene: TRBV28; CDR3 DNA: TGTGCCAGCAGATATGACAGGGTTCTTAATGAAAAACTGTTTTTT; CDR3 protein: CASRYDRVLNEKLFF
J gene: TRBJ2-1; clone size: -; D gene: TRBD2; V gene: TRBV3-1/TRBV3-2; CDR3 DNA: TGTGCCAGCAGCTATGGACTAGCGGGGTGGGACAGCTCCTACAATGAGCAGTTCTTC; CDR3 protein: CASSYGLAGWDSSYNEQFF
J gene: TRBJ2-3; clone size: -; D gene: -; V gene: TRBV28; CDR3 DNA: TGTGCCAGCAGTTTATCCGGGAGAGCTAGCACAGATACGCAGTATTTT; CDR3 protein: CASSLSGRASTDTQYF
J gene: TRBJ2-4; clone size: -; D gene: -; V gene: TRBV19; CDR3 DNA: TGTGCCAGTAGTATTCCTGCCGGGCGGGGAACAAAAAACATTCAGTACTTC; CDR3 protein: CASSIPAGRGTKNIQYF
J gene: TRBJ2-3; clone size: -; D gene: TRBD1; V gene: TRBV2; CDR3 DNA: TGTGCCAGCAGATTTACAGGGGTTGACACGCAGTATTTT; CDR3 protein: CASRFTGVDTQYF